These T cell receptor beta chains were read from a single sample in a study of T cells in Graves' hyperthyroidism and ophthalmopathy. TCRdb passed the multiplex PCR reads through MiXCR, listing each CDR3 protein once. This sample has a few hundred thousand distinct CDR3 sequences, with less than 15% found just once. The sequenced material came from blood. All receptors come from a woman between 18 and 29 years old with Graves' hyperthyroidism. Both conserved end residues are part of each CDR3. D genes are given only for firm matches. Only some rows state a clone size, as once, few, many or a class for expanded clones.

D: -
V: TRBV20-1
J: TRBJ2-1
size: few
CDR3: CSAKGTDFVTYNEQFF
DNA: TGCAGTGCTAAAGGTACAGACTTTGTAACCTACAATGAGCAGTTCTTC

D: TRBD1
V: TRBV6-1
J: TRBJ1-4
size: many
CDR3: CASSVRWWTGGEKLFF
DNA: TGTGCCAGCAGTGTCAGATGGTGGACAGGGGGTGAAAAACTGTTTTTT

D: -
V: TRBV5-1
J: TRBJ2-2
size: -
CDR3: CASSVQGRETGELFF
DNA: TGCGCCAGCAGCGTCCAGGGGAGGGAGACCGGGGAGCTGTTTTTT

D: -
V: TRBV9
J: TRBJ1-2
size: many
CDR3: CASSVSPDSGYGYTF
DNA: TGTGCCAGCAGCGTATCACCCGACAGCGGTTATGGCTACACCTTC

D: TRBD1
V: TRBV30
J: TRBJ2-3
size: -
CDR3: CAWQGGTDTQYF
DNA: TGTGCCTGGCAGGGGGGCACAGATACGCAGTATTTT

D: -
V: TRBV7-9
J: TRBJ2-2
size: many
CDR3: CASRPPRFNTGELFF
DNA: TGTGCCAGCCGGCCCCCCAGGTTCAACACCGGGGAGCTGTTTTTT

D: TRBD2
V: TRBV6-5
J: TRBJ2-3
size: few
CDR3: CASSSQAGGTDTQYF
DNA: TGTGCCAGCAGTTCCCAGGCGGGAGGAACAGATACGCAGTATTTT

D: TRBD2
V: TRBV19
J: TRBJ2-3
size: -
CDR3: CAGSLRTSGSSDTQYF
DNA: TGTGCCGGTAGTCTCCGGACTAGCGGGAGTTCAGATACGCAGTATTTT

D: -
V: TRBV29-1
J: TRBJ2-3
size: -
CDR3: CSVESGGRGSTDTQYF
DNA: TGCAGCGTTGAATCAGGAGGAAGGGGGAGCACAGATACGCAGTATTTT

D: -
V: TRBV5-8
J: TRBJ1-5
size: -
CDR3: CASSLAGRGGNQPQHF
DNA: TGTGCCAGCAGCTTGGCCGGCAGGGGTGGTAATCAGCCCCAGCATTTT

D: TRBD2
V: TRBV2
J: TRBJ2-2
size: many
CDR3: CASASGGAATGELFF
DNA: TGTGCCAGCGCAAGCGGGGGGGCTGCCACCGGGGAGCTGTTTTTT

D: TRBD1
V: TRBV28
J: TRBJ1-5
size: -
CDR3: CASSPTTGGVQPQHF
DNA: TGTGCCAGCAGTCCCACTACAGGGGGGGTTCAGCCCCAGCATTTT

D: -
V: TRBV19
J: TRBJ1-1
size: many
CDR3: CASSIRPSGNTEAFF
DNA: TGTGCCAGTAGTATCCGGCCCAGCGGAAACACTGAAGCTTTCTTT

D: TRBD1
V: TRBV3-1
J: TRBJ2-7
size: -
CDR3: CASSPRQGGSYEQYF
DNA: TGTGCCAGCAGTCCACGACAGGGGGGATCCTACGAGCAGTACTTC

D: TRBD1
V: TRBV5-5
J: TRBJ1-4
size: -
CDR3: CASSPGQGTPNEKLFF
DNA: TGTGCCAGCAGCCCGGGACAGGGCACACCTAATGAAAAACTGTTTTTT

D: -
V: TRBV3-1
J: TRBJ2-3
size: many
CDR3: CASSQILGDTQYF
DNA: TGTGCCAGCAGCCAGATTCTAGGGGATACGCAGTATTTT